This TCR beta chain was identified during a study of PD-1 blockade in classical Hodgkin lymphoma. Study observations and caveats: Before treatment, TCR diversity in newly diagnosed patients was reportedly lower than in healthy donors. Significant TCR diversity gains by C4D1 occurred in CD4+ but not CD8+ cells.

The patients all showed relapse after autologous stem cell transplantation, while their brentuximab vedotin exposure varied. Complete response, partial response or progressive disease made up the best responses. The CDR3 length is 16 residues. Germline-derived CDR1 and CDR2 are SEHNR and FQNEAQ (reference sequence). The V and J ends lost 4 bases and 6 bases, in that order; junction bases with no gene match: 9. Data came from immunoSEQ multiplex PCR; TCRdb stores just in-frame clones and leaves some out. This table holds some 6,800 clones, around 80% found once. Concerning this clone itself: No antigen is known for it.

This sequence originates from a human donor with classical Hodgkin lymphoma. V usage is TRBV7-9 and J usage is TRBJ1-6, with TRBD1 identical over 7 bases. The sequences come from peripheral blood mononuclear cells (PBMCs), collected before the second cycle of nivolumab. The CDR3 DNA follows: TGTGCCAGCAGCTCAGCGAACAGGGGTCCTAATTCACCCCTCCACTTT. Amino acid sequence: CASSSANRGPNSPLHF.